Shown below are 10 T cell receptor beta chains from a single sample sequenced in a study of T cell repertoires in cytomegalovirus infection. In TCRdb, the reads were re-called with MiXCR into one record per CDR3 protein. The sample records about 85,000 distinct CDR3 sequences, 45% to 50% being singletons. These TCRs are of unknown antigen specificity. Sequences were derived from CD8+ T cells from cultured PBMCs, sampled from culture after CMV antigen stimulation. All receptors come from a human donor in good health (CMV status not recorded). Some clones in this sample may be carry-over from other donors' samples.

The rearrangement links TRBV14 to TRBJ2-7; 8 bases align to TRBD1. Germline-derived CDR1 and CDR2 are SGHDN and FVKESK. V lost 4 bases to trimming and J lost 3 bases; unmatched junction nucleotides: 17. The CDR3 runs 18 residues. CDR3 region: CASSPQSSDRVRGYEQYF. CDR3 nucleotide sequence: TGTGCCAGCAGCCCTCAAAGTTCGGACAGGGTTCGGGGCTACGAGCAGTACTTC.

The genes are TRBV4-2 and TRBJ2-7; D gene unclear. Germline V gives CDR1 LGHNA, CDR2 YNFKEQ. Deletions cut 5 bases from V and 0 bases from J, with 23 bases between. This CDR3 spans 18 amino acids. Written as DNA, the CDR3 is TGTGCCAGCAGCGCAGTCTCGGTTGGACCCCAGTTCTCCTACGAGCAGTACTTC. It specifies CASSAVSVGPQFSYEQYF.

This clonotype was seen a handful of times. The chain links TRBV28 to TRBJ2-7, with 13 bases fitting TRBD2. This CDR3 contains 15 residues. V lost 4 bases and J lost 5; bases outside the gene matches: 5. CDR1 is MDHEN, CDR2 SYDVKM, per germline. The DNA for the CDR3 is TGTGCCAGCAGTTCACGGACTAGCGGGGGCCACGAGCAGTACTTC. It translates to CASSSRTSGGHEQYF. Drawing the rest from reference TRBV28 and TRBJ2-7, the complete variable domain is DVKVTQSSRYLVKRTGEKVFLECVQDMDHENMFWYRQDPGLGLRLIYFSYDVKMKEKGDIPEGYSVSREKKERFSLILESASTNQTSMYLCASSSRTSGGHEQYFGPGTRLTVT.

This rearrangement joins TRBV11-3 to TRBJ2-2; 14 bases are a match to TRBD2. The germline CDR1 and CDR2 sequences are SGHNT and YENEEA. Germline trimming cut 2 bases from V and 8 bases from J; bases unmatched to any gene: 7. The CDR3 spans 17 residues. The CDR3 loop is CASSLSGLAGASGELFF. The CDR3 coding sequence is TGTGCCAGCAGCTTATCGGGACTAGCGGGAGCGTCTGGGGAGCTGTTTTTT.

The chain employs TRBV7-3 and TRBJ2-1, with 9 bases fitting TRBD2. This CDR3 has 16 residues. Trimming at V came to 8 bases and at J to 0 bases, leaving 8 bases not matched to a gene. Germline values: CDR1 SGHTA, CDR2 FQGTGA. The DNA for the CDR3 is TGTGCCAGCGGGCGGGAGGGCCCCAGCTCCTACAATGAGCAGTTCTTC. Protein: CASGREGPSSYNEQFF. Full variable domain (rest looked up from reference TRBV7-3 and TRBJ2-1): GAGVSQTPSNKVTEKGKYVELRCDPISGHTALYWYRQSLGQGPEFLIYFQGTGAADDSGLPNDRFFAVRPEGSVSTLKIQRTERGDSAVYLCASGREGPSSYNEQFFGPGTRLTVL.

This clonotype appeared a few times. DNA of the CDR3: TGCGCCAGCAGCCAAGATACTAGGTTAGCGGGGGCTCTGGAGACCCAGTACTTC. Translated, it gives CASSQDTRLAGALETQYF. The chain carries TRBV4-1 and TRBJ2-5; 9 bases are a match to TRBD2. The CDR3 is made up of 18 amino acids. Germline V lookup: CDR1 MGHRA, CDR2 YSYEKL. The V gene end was trimmed by 0 bases and the J gene end by 5 bases; junction bases not matched to a gene: 13.

This rearrangement joins TRBV3-1 to TRBJ2-7, with 7 nucleotides matching TRBD2. This CDR3 contains 16 residues. The germline V gene encodes CDR1 LGHDT and CDR2 YNNKEL (reference sequence). V gave up 1 base and J gave up 2 bases; unmatched junction bases: 8. CDR3 amino acids: CASSQVYRDYTYEQYF. The CDR3 DNA is TGTGCCAGCAGCCAAGTCTACCGGGACTACACCTACGAGCAGTACTTC.

The gene calls are TRBV7-8 and TRBJ1-3; D ambiguous. The length of the CDR3 is 16 residues. CDR1 and CDR2 from the germline V gene are SGHVS and FQNEAQ. Trimming removed 0 bases from V and 4 bases from J, with 13 bases in between. The DNA for the CDR3 is TGTGCCAGCAGCTTAGCGGTGGCTCCAGGCGGAAACACCATATATTTT. Protein: CASSLAVAPGGNTIYF.

The chain couples TRBV12-3 or TRBV12-4 to TRBJ2-1; the match to TRBD2 covers 9 bases. This CDR3 has 15 amino acids. Germline trimming cut 3 bases from V and 9 bases from J; bases unmatched to any gene: 9. The chain's CDR3 is CASSFRAGGGGEQFF. DNA of the CDR3: TGTGCCAGCAGTTTTAGAGCGGGAGGAGGTGGTGAGCAGTTCTTC.

This clonotype has only a few counts. This sequence joins TRBV7-9 and TRBJ2-7; TRBD2 aligns across 10 bases. The V segment lost 4 bases and the J segment 2 bases; nucleotides outside the gene matches: 2. This CDR3 contains 14 residues. CDR1 is SEHNR, CDR2 FQNEAQ, per germline (reference sequence). CDR3 protein: CASSWTSGPYEQYF. The CDR3 DNA reads TGTGCCAGCAGCTGGACTAGCGGTCCCTACGAGCAGTACTTC.